This T cell receptor beta chain was identified during a study of T cell clonotyping in hematopoietic cell transplantation. Time point indicated: recipient sample about 28 days before transplant, after cytoreduction. Note on this clone: At the DNA level, this CDR3 is encoded by other sequences in the same sample as well.

The CDR3 runs to 14 residues. In germline, CDR1 is SGDLS, CDR2 YYNGEE. V shed 0 bases and J shed 2 bases, with 9 bases lying between them. The method was immunoSEQ multiplex PCR; TCRdb's version includes in-frame clones alone and lacks a portion of them. The sample contains approximately 16,000 clones, 93% of which appear only once. The TCR comes from a young man with biphenotypic leukemia. Some clones in this sample may be carry-over from other donors' samples. The material sequenced was peripheral blood mononuclear cells, taken before stem cell transplant. The rearrangement uses TRBV9 and TRBJ2-7; D is uncertain. The CDR3 region is CASSVEAGTYEQYF. Here the CDR3 DNA reads TGTGCCAGCAGCGTAGAGGCAGGTACCTACGAGCAGTACTTC.